Presented here are 8 T cell receptor beta chains from one specimen sequenced in a study of blood T cell repertoires in COVID-19 (dated by TCRdb to 2018 to 2021). The library came from the immunoSEQ multiplex PCR assay. Not all clones reach the TCRdb copy of this immuneACCESS table, which keeps in-frame sequences only. Checked studies attribute under half of the gap to unresolved V genes and leave the rest unexplained. The sample table contains 120,000 or so clones; only one count was recorded for 80% of them. Together, the top ten hold around 25% of the sample. Sequencing input: peripheral blood. Every receptor here comes from a human donor in a cohort sampled during active COVID-19.

The chain recombines TRBV4-3 with TRBJ1-4, with 9 bases lining up with TRBD1. CDR3 length equals 20 residues. Trimming cost V 3 bases and J 0 bases; bases outside gene matches: 14. From germline, CDR1 is LGHNA and CDR2 YSLEER. CDR3 residues: CASSHWVGGTGIATNEKLFF. CDR3 nucleotides: TGCGCCAGCAGCCACTGGGTTGGGGGGACAGGGATTGCAACTAATGAAAAACTGTTTTTT.

This chain links TRBV3-1 (or the pseudogene TRBV3-2) with TRBJ2-3; TRBD1 is a possible D gene (5 bases). The V gene's germline CDR1 is LGHDT and CDR2 YNNKEL (reference sequence). V was shortened by 6 bases and J by 6 bases, with 16 bases between the two germline ends. The length of the CDR3 is 14 residues. The CDR3 DNA reads TGTGCCAGCAGTCTGGAGACAGTCGCGGATACGCAGTATTTT. Its translation is CASSLETVADTQYF.

The chain employs TRBV7-6 and TRBJ1-1; the match to TRBD1 covers 9 bases. Unmatched junction bases numbered 13, after V lost 5 bases and J lost 0 bases. This CDR3 comprises 18 residues. Germline V gene data show CDR1 as SGHVS and CDR2 as FNYEAQ. This chain's CDR3 is CASSPRRGTGNMNTEAFF. The CDR3 bases are TGTGCCAGCAGCCCCCGGCGGGGGACAGGGAATATGAACACTGAAGCTTTCTTT.

This chain links TRBV19 with TRBJ1-5, with TRBD1 matching 8 bases. V was pared by 7 bases and J by 7 bases, with 12 bases of the junction left unmatched. CDR1 LNHDA and CDR2 SQIVND come from the germline V gene (reference sequence). The CDR3 spans 15 residues. The CDR3: CASIGPGQEGQPQHF. As DNA, the CDR3 is TGTGCCAGTATAGGTCCGGGACAGGAGGGACAGCCCCAGCATTTT.

The genes are TRBV4-3 and TRBJ1-5; D unclear. The CDR3 is 14 residues long. Trimming pared 3 bases from V and 6 bases from J, leaving 12 bases between. CDR1 and CDR2 (germline): LGHNA, YSLEER. CDR3 bases: TGCGCCAGCAGCCAGCAGACGGAGACTCAGCCCCAGCATTTT. Translated: CASSQQTETQPQHF.

The genes are TRBV7-6 and TRBJ2-2, with 7 bases matching TRBD2. Germline lookup yields CDR1 SGHVS and CDR2 FNYEAQ. Trimming removed 1 base from V and 9 bases from J; junction bases left unmatched: 5. This CDR3 comprises 14 residues. CDR3 DNA sequence: TGTGCCAGCAGCTTAGGCGGGAGAGGTCGGGAGCTGTTTTTT. Protein: CASSLGGRGRELFF.

The chain carries TRBV5-4 and TRBJ2-3; 8 bases line up with TRBD1. The CDR3 consists of 14 residues. Per the germline V gene, CDR1 is SGHNT and CDR2 is YYREEE (reference sequence). V gave up 2 bases and J gave up 6 bases; unmatched junction bases: 5. The CDR3, as DNA: TGTGCCAGCAGCTTAGGACAGGGTCTCGATACGCAGTATTTT. It yields the protein CASSLGQGLDTQYF.

This clone has only one observation. The chain has TRBV5-5 and TRBJ2-3; the match to TRBD1 covers 8 bases. V was clipped by 4 bases and J by 4 bases; unmatched bases: 5. Germline CDR1 SGHKS, CDR2 YYEKEE (reference sequence). The CDR3 sequence is 14 residues long. Here the CDR3 reads CASSPRQGPDTQYF. For the CDR3, the DNA is TGTGCCAGCAGCCCTCGACAGGGGCCAGATACGCAGTATTTT.